The clone carrying this T cell receptor (beta chain) was recorded many times. The antigen is undetermined. This sample was taken from a study of T cells in Graves' hyperthyroidism and ophthalmopathy. Looking at the study overall: Peripheral blood collection took place at initial diagnosis, before any treatment.

There were TCR beta CDR3 regions amplified from RNA transcripts. An initial round of RT-PCR targeting the TCR CDR3 relied on the HTBI primer set. Each CDR3 protein gets one entry after TCRdb re-called the multiplex PCR reads with MiXCR. The sample carries approximately 610,000 distinct CDR3 sequences, around 15% recorded once. Patients with ophthalmopathy all had a Clinical Activity Score of at least 3, a NOSPECS grade of at least 4 and duration under 3 months. Study findings and constraints: Separating ophthalmopathy from stable hyperthyroidism was achieved by a 13 V-J model. Also found in blood were most expanded thyroid clonotypes above 0.001.

Sequencing was performed on blood. The source of this sequence is a woman in her forties with Graves' ophthalmopathy.

The CDR3 DNA reads TGTGCCCTACGGTGGCTGTCTGGGGCCAACGTCCTGACTTTC. Translated, it gives CALRWLSGANVLTF. The chain recombines TRBV28 with TRBJ2-6; D unresolved. The length of the CDR3 is 14 residues. Trimming left V 11 bases short and J 1 base short, with 12 bases between. Looked up from germline, CDR1 is MDHEN and CDR2 is SYDVKM.